What follows describes a single TCR beta chain. Germline loops: CDR1 MGHRA, CDR2 YSYEKL. The CDR3 has 15 residues. V lost 4 bases, J lost 1 base, and 6 bases stayed unmatched. This sample was included in a study of blood T cell repertoires in COVID-19. Clones were read by immunoSEQ multiplex PCR, and TCRdb kept only the in-frame ones, dropping some. The sample carries around 120,000 clones, around 89% recorded once. The sequenced material came from peripheral blood. The receptor's source is a woman between 55 and 75 years old with COVID-19, enrolled during active disease. The chain is built from TRBV4-1 and TRBJ1-1; 7 nucleotides line up with TRBD1. CDR3 sequence reads: CASSRTHRGNTEAFF. CDR3 sequence (DNA): TGCGCCAGCAGCCGGACGCACAGGGGGAACACTGAAGCTTTCTTT.